The rows below give T cell receptor beta chains drawn from one sample of a study of blood T cell repertoires in COVID-19. Only in-frame clones appear in the TCRdb table, and some are missing; sequencing was by immunoSEQ multiplex PCR. The sample lists around 150,000 clones; about 88% were seen once. The sequencing sample was made of peripheral blood. The receptors derive from a man aged 18 to 30 with acute or convalescent COVID-19. The CDR3 runs from the conserved cysteine through the conserved F or W. D genes are given only for firm matches. Where a row states a size, it is once, few, many or the class of an expanded clone; other rows omit it.

>TRBV6-1|-|TRBJ1-2|-
CASSEYRTYGYTF
TGTGCCAGCAGTGAATACAGAACCTATGGCTACACCTTC
>TRBV5-4|TRBD2|TRBJ2-5|-
CASSLARGGTQETQYF
TGTGCCAGCAGCTTGGCGCGGGGGGGAACCCAAGAGACCCAGTACTTC
>TRBV14|-|TRBJ2-2|-
CASSQVWGGPAGELFF
TGTGCCAGCAGCCAAGTCTGGGGGGGGCCTGCCGGGGAGCTGTTTTTT
>TRBV19|TRBD2|TRBJ2-3|-
CASSKIAGERTDTQYF
TGTGCCAGTAGTAAGATAGCGGGGGAACGCACAGATACGCAGTATTTT
>TRBV2|-|TRBJ1-2|-
CASSEGGRSYGYTF
TGTGCCAGCAGTGAAGGGGGGCGTTCCTATGGCTACACCTTC
>TRBV4-2|TRBD1|TRBJ1-1|-
CASSQGTGQGRNEAFF
TGTGCCAGCAGCCAAGGCACGGGACAGGGCCGAAATGAAGCTTTCTTT
>TRBV5-1|TRBD2|TRBJ2-5|-
CASSLARTSGTQETQYF
TGCGCCAGCAGCTTGGCCCGAACTAGCGGGACCCAAGAGACCCAGTACTTC
>TRBV4-1|TRBD1|TRBJ1-2|-
CASSQAQGALDYGYTF
TGCGCCAGCAGCCAAGCACAGGGGGCTTTGGACTATGGCTACACCTTC
>TRBV2|-|TRBJ2-3|once
CASSEGGQGPDTQYF
TGTGCCAGCAGTGAAGGGGGCCAAGGGCCAGATACGCAGTATTTT
>TRBV3-1/TRBV3-2|TRBD1|TRBJ1-3|-
CASSQDGQGANTIYF
TGTGCCAGCAGCCAAGATGGGCAGGGGGCAAACACCATATATTTT
>TRBV9|-|TRBJ2-3|-
CASSEEGPTDTQYF
TGTGCCAGCAGCGAGGAGGGACCCACAGATACGCAGTATTTT
>TRBV4-1|TRBD1|TRBJ1-1|-
CASSHDRVKGAFF
TGCGCCAGCAGCCACGACAGGGTAAAGGGAGCTTTCTTT
>TRBV27|-|TRBJ1-2|-
CASSPRDKSNYGYTF
TGTGCCAGCAGTCCACGGGACAAATCTAACTATGGCTACACCTTC
>TRBV6-6|TRBD2|TRBJ2-7|once
CASSYKGLASDEQYF
TGTGCCAGCAGTTACAAGGGACTAGCGTCCGACGAGCAGTACTTC
>TRBV6-5|TRBD1|TRBJ1-2|once
CASIGQGTRGYTF
TGTGCCAGCATCGGACAGGGTACACGAGGCTACACCTTC
>TRBV5-6|TRBD2|TRBJ2-1|-
CASSQAGGYNEQFF
TGTGCCAGCAGCCAGGCGGGGGGCTACAATGAGCAGTTCTTC
>TRBV11-2|-|TRBJ2-7|-
CASSLDLPYEQYF
TGTGCCAGCAGCTTAGATCTCCCCTACGAGCAGTACTTC
>TRBV11-2|-|TRBJ1-4|-
CASSSGTIVATNEKLFF
TGTGCCAGCAGCTCCGGGACAATTGTCGCCACTAATGAAAAACTGTTTTTT
>TRBV6-5|TRBD1|TRBJ1-2|-
CASSSIGAGGLYGYTF
TGTGCCAGCAGTTCAATCGGGGCAGGGGGCCTCTATGGCTACACCTTC
>TRBV6-1|TRBD1|TRBJ1-2|-
CASSEALGQQYGYTF
TGTGCCAGCAGTGAAGCGCTGGGACAGCAGTATGGCTACACCTTC
>TRBV4-2|-|TRBJ1-5|-
CASSRQENQPQHF
TGTGCCAGCAGCCGACAGGAAAATCAGCCCCAGCATTTT
>TRBV6-1|TRBD1|TRBJ1-2|-
CASSEVTGSIYGYTF
TGTGCCAGCAGTGAAGTGACAGGGAGTATCTATGGCTACACCTTC
>TRBV19|TRBD1|TRBJ1-3|-
CASKQGSSGNTIYF
TGTGCCAGTAAACAGGGGTCCTCTGGAAACACCATATATTTT
>TRBV3-1/TRBV3-2|-|TRBJ2-5|-
CASSQDWATEGETQYF
TGTGCCAGCAGCCAAGATTGGGCCACCGAGGGAGAGACCCAGTACTTC
>TRBV18|TRBD1|TRBJ1-3|-
CASSDRTGAGNTIYF
TGTGCCAGCTCAGACAGGACAGGGGCTGGAAACACCATATATTTT
>TRBV7-2|TRBD1|TRBJ1-4|once
CASSQRSTGGIEKLFF
TGTGCCAGCAGCCAGCGGTCGACAGGGGGCATTGAAAAACTGTTTTTT
>TRBV6-4|-|TRBJ2-6|once
CASSESSGANVLTF
TGTGCCAGCAGCGAGAGCTCTGGGGCCAACGTCCTGACTTTC
>TRBV4-1|-|TRBJ2-3|-
CASSQEGWGQASTDTQYF
TGCGCCAGCAGCCAAGAAGGGTGGGGCCAAGCTAGCACAGATACGCAGTATTTT
>TRBV9|-|TRBJ2-7|-
CASSGDPGEDYEQYF
TGTGCCAGCAGCGGAGATCCCGGGGAGGACTACGAGCAGTACTTC
>TRBV6-1|TRBD1|TRBJ1-2|-
CASSEALRGQDNYGYTF
TGTGCCAGCAGTGAAGCGCTTCGGGGACAGGATAATTATGGCTACACCTTC
>TRBV7-8|-|TRBJ1-6|-
CASSLGPIGSPLHF
TGTGCCAGCAGCTTAGGCCCCATCGGTTCACCCCTCCACTTT
>TRBV5-8|-|TRBJ1-5|-
CASSPQGLFGNQPQHF
TGTGCCAGCAGCCCCCAGGGGTTATTTGGCAATCAGCCCCAGCATTTT
>TRBV3-1/TRBV3-2|-|TRBJ1-2|few
CASSTTPLYGYTF
TGTGCCAGCAGCACGACACCCCTCTATGGCTACACCTTC
>TRBV7-9|-|TRBJ1-4|-
CASSLALSRGGKLFF
TGTGCCAGCAGCTTAGCGCTGAGCAGGGGTGGAAAACTGTTTTTT
>TRBV5-1|-|TRBJ1-5|-
CASSLDGQINQPQHF
TGCGCCAGCAGCTTGGACGGACAGATCAATCAGCCCCAGCATTTT
>TRBV24-1|-|TRBJ2-2|-
CATSDTGKDTGELFF
TGTGCCACCAGTGACACAGGGAAGGACACCGGGGAGCTGTTTTTT
>TRBV30|-|TRBJ1-6|-
CAWRRETYNSPLHF
TGTGCCTGGAGGAGGGAGACCTATAATTCACCCCTCCACTTT
>TRBV5-8|TRBD2|TRBJ2-2|-
CASSQLAGGYTGELFF
TGTGCCAGCAGCCAACTAGCGGGGGGATATACCGGGGAGCTGTTTTTT
>TRBV5-8|-|TRBJ2-7|-
CASRSGQTYEQYF
TGTGCCAGCAGGTCCGGACAGACCTACGAGCAGTACTTC
>TRBV30|-|TRBJ1-1|once
CAWSVLYSMNTEAFF
TGTGCCTGGAGTGTACTTTACAGTATGAACACTGAAGCTTTCTTT
>TRBV9|TRBD2|TRBJ2-1|-
CASSRSGGPSYNEQFF
TGTGCCAGCAGCAGAAGCGGGGGGCCATCCTACAATGAGCAGTTCTTC
>TRBV5-1|-|TRBJ1-1|-
CASSLRGTEAFF
TGCGCCAGCAGCTTGAGGGGGACTGAAGCTTTCTTT
>TRBV11-2|TRBD1|TRBJ2-5|-
CASRWTGEETQYF
TGTGCCAGCAGATGGACAGGGGAAGAGACCCAGTACTTC
>TRBV24-1|-|TRBJ2-1|-
CATSPGLEDEQFF
TGTGCCACCAGTCCCGGACTCGAGGATGAGCAGTTCTTC
>TRBV24-1|TRBD2|TRBJ2-3|-
CATSEQLAGGLDTQYF
TGTGCCACCAGTGAGCAACTAGCGGGGGGGTTGGATACGCAGTATTTT
>TRBV6-6|TRBD1|TRBJ1-2|-
CASSQTRDSLYGYTF
TGTGCCAGCAGCCAGACCCGGGACAGCCTCTATGGCTACACCTTC
>TRBV5-4|-|TRBJ2-3|-
CASSSGTDTQYF
TGTGCCAGCAGCTCCGGCACAGATACGCAGTATTTT
>TRBV30|TRBD1|TRBJ1-5|-
CAWTRGQGYQPQHF
TGTGCCTGGACAAGGGGACAGGGGTATCAGCCCCAGCATTTT